This T cell receptor beta chain was obtained from a study of T cell responses to AZD1222 COVID-19 vaccine. Clones were sequenced by immunoSEQ multiplex PCR, and TCRdb holds only the in-frame ones, with some missing. Of 120,000 to 150,000 clones listed, roughly 91% are singletons. Trimming shortened V by 10 bases and J by 5 bases, and 14 bases separated the two germline ends. CDR3 length: 12 residues. Germline loops: CDR1 ENHRY, CDR2 SYGVKD. This sequence originates from an adult who received the AZD1222 COVID-19 vaccine. Specimen: peripheral blood, collected 28 days after the second AZD1222 dose. This rearrangement joins TRBV10-3 to TRBJ1-1; the D gene is possibly TRBD1 (6 bases). The CDR3 loop reads CATGGGATEAFF. In nucleotides, the CDR3 is TGTGCCACAGGAGGGGGAGCGACTGAAGCTTTCTTT.